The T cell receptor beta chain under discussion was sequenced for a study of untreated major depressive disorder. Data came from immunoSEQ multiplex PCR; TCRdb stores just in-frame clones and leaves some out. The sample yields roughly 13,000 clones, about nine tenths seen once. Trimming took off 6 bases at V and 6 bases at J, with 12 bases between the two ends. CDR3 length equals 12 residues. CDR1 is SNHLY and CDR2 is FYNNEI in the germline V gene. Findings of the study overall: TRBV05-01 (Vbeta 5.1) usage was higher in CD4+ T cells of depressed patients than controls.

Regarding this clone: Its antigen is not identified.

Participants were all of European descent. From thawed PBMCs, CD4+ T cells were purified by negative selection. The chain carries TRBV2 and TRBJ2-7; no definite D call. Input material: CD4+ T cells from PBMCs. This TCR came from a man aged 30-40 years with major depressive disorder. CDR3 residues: CASSYVSGEQYF. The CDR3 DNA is TGTGCCAGCAGCTACGTTTCGGGCGAGCAGTACTTC.